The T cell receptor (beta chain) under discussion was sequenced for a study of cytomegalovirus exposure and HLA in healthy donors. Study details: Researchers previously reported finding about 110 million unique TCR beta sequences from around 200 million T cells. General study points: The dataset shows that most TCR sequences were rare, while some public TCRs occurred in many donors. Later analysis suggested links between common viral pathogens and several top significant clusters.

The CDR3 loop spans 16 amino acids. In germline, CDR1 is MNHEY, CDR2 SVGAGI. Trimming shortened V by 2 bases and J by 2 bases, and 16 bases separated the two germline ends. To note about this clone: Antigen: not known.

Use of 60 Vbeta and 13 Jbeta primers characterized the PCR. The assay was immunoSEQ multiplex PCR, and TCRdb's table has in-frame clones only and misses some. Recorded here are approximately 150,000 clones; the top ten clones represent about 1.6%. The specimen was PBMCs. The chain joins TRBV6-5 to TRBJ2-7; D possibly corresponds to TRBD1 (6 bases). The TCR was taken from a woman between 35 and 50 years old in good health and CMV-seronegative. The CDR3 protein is CASSYGLDSLAYEQYF. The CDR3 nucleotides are TGTGCCAGCAGTTACGGGTTGGACAGCCTGGCCTACGAGCAGTACTTC.